This passage covers 26 T cell receptor beta chains from one sample sequenced in a study of radiotherapy plus CTLA-4 blockade in lung cancer. Produced via immunoSEQ multiplex PCR; TCRdb's table is partial and in-frame only. The sample has about 49,000 clones; around 84% are singletons. Material: peripheral blood, obtained from a patient treated with radiotherapy plus ipilimumab. These receptors all come from a human donor with non-small cell lung cancer whose response to radiotherapy plus ipilimumab could not be evaluated.

V usage is TRBV19 and J usage is TRBJ2-7; 7 bases are a match to TRBD1. Per germline, CDR1 LNHDA and CDR2 SQIVND (reference sequence). Unmatched junction bases numbered 10, after V lost 5 bases and J lost 3 bases. The CDR3 runs to 15 residues. CDR3 residues: CASSLAGTDNYEQYF. CDR3 bases: TGTGCCAGTAGTTTAGCCGGGACAGACAACTACGAGCAGTACTTC. Together with reference TRBV19 and TRBJ2-7, the CDR3 gives the full variable domain: DGGITQSPKYLFRKEGQNVTLSCEQNLNHDAMYWYRQDPGQGLRLIYYSQIVNDFQKGDIAEGYSVSREKKESFPLTVTSAQKNPTAFYLCASSLAGTDNYEQYFGPGTRLTVT.

CDR3 protein: CASSLTVGDYGYTF. The CDR3 bases are TGTGCCAGCAGCTTAACGGTGGGAGACTATGGCTACACCTTC. V is TRBV7-2 and J is TRBJ1-2; D gene unclear. The V end lost 2 bases, the J end lost 3 bases, and 10 bases lay between the germline ends. Germline-derived CDR1 and CDR2 are SGHTA and FQGNSA. The CDR3 covers 14 residues. Full variable domain (missing parts from reference TRBV7-2 and TRBJ1-2): GAGVSQSPSNKVTEKGKDVELRCDPISGHTALYWYRQSLGQGLEFLIYFQGNSAPDKSGLPSDRFSAERTGGSVSTLTIQRTQQEDSAVYLCASSLTVGDYGYTFGSGTRLTVV.

This chain connects TRBV28 to TRBJ2-7; tentatively, D is TRBD2 (6 bases). Trimming cost V 2 bases and J 0 bases, with 11 bases left between them. CDR1 and CDR2 from the germline V gene are MDHEN and SYDVKM. The CDR3 is 15 amino acids. The CDR3 sequence: CASSLRRGDSYEQYF. CDR3 coding DNA: TGTGCCAGCAGTTTACGGCGGGGTGACTCCTACGAGCAGTACTTC.

DNA of the CDR3: TGCGCCAGCAGCCAAGGTGTTGGTTTTCCGGCCCAGTACTTC. Translated, it gives CASSQGVGFPAQYF. This chain connects TRBV4-1 to TRBJ2-5; D is undetermined. The V end was cut by 1 base, the J end by 9 bases, with 15 bases between. The CDR3 runs 14 residues. In germline, CDR1 is MGHRA, CDR2 YSYEKL.

The V call is TRBV7-2, the J call TRBJ2-7, with TRBD2 identical over 9 bases. The CDR3 extends over 14 amino acids. Germline lookup yields CDR1 SGHTA and CDR2 FQGNSA. V lost 3 bases and J lost 3; bases outside the gene matches: 3. In DNA, the CDR3 is TGTGCCAGCAGCTTTAGTAGCGGGAGCTACGAGCAGTACTTC. Amino acid sequence: CASSFSSGSYEQYF.

The rearrangement uses TRBV7-3 and TRBJ2-2; a possible D gene is TRBD2 (6 bases). Trimming took off 4 bases at V and 4 bases at J, with 10 bases between the two ends. CDR1 and CDR2 (germline): SGHTA, FQGTGA. This CDR3 has 14 residues. CDR3 protein: CASSSRLGTGELFF. The CDR3 DNA reads as TGTGCCAGCAGCTCCCGACTAGGCACCGGGGAGCTGTTTTTT.

V gene TRBV5-6 combines with J gene TRBJ1-2; D unresolved. The CDR3 spans 14 residues. Germline assignment: CDR1 SGHDT and CDR2 YYEEEE. The V end lost 6 bases, the J end lost 6 bases, and 18 bases lay between the germline ends. The CDR3 DNA is TGTGCCAGCACCAACGTAGAGAAAGCCAATGGCTACACCTTC. Its translation is CASTNVEKANGYTF.

This chain connects TRBV5-1 to TRBJ2-7, with a tentative D call TRBD2 (6 bases). Germline loops: CDR1 SGHRS, CDR2 YFSETQ. The CDR3 is made up of 14 amino acids. Trimming pared 7 bases from V and 3 bases from J, leaving 17 bases between. The DNA of the CDR3 is TGCGCCAGCCGTGCCGGGAGCGGGCTCTACGAGCAGTACTTC. It specifies CASRAGSGLYEQYF.

The J gene is TRBJ2-6, the V gene TRBV7-2, with D perhaps TRBD1 (5 bases). Germline lookup yields CDR1 SGHTA and CDR2 FQGNSA. Trimming left V 1 base short and J 0 bases short, with 16 bases between. The CDR3 is 19 residues long. The CDR3 sequence is CASSLGPGYTRSGANVLTF. CDR3 nucleotide sequence: TGTGCCAGCAGCTTAGGGCCAGGGTATACACGCTCTGGGGCCAACGTCCTGACTTTC.

This clone was detected only once. This chain joins TRBV6-5 and TRBJ2-7; D perhaps matches TRBD1 (7 bases). CDR1 and CDR2 (germline): MNHEY, SVGAGI. The length of the CDR3 is 15 residues. V was trimmed by 2 bases and J by 3 bases, leaving 14 bases between them. The CDR3 DNA reads TGTGCCAGCAGTTACGGCACTCAGGGGGGCTACGAGCAGTACTTC. Translated: CASSYGTQGGYEQYF.

A single count supports this clone. At one of its ends the junction is not consistent with the germline gene, which may arise from a read error. V and J are TRBV28 and TRBJ1-1, with 8 bases lining up with TRBD1. Germline assignment: CDR1 MDHEN and CDR2 SYDVKM. The CDR3 is 14 amino acids. CDR3 in amino acids: CTSSRRLTGVEAFF. In DNA, the CDR3 is TGTACCAGCAGTCGTCGCTTGACAGGGGTGGAAGCTTTCTTT.

The CDR3 loop is CASSLTDTEAFF. As DNA, the CDR3 is TGTGCCAGCAGCCTCACAGACACTGAAGCTTTCTTT. This chain links TRBV7-9 with TRBJ1-1; D is uncertain. V lost 5 bases and J lost 3, with 7 bases in between. The CDR3 totals 12 residues. CDR1 and CDR2 (germline): SEHNR, FQNEAQ (reference sequence).

The rearrangement links TRBV18 to TRBJ1-4, with a possible D match to TRBD1 (5 bases). This CDR3 has 14 amino acids. The germline V gene has CDR1 KGHSH and CDR2 LQKENI. Deletions cut 4 bases from V and 8 bases from J, with 14 bases between. Here the CDR3 reads CASSLLQAGEKLFF. The CDR3 bases are TGTGCCAGCTCACTGCTACAGGCCGGAGAAAAACTGTTTTTT.

This clone was seen a handful of times. V and J are TRBV7-9 and TRBJ2-7; 9 nucleotides match TRBD1. CDR1 is SEHNR, CDR2 FQNEAQ, per germline (reference sequence). V shed 8 bases, J shed 4 bases, and the junction held 6 bases outside the gene matches. The CDR3 spans 13 residues. CDR3 loop: CASSPGQGYEQYF. CDR3 sequence (DNA): TGTGCCAGCTCTCCGGGACAGGGTTACGAGCAGTACTTC.

The chain is built from TRBV9 and TRBJ2-3, with 9 bases fitting TRBD1. V lost 0 bases to trimming and J lost 6 bases; unmatched junction nucleotides: 5. CDR1 is SGDLS and CDR2 is YYNGEE in the germline V gene. This CDR3 has 15 residues. CDR3 in DNA: TGTGCCAGCAGCGTAGTGGGACAGGGTTCCGATACGCAGTATTTT. Amino acids: CASSVVGQGSDTQYF.

The chain couples TRBV6-5 to TRBJ2-7, with TRBD1 as a possible D gene (6 bases). The ends were cut back, 6 bases at V and 1 base at J, with 16 bases in the middle. The germline V gene has CDR1 MNHEY and CDR2 SVGAGI. This CDR3 is built from 15 residues. The DNA of the CDR3 is TGTGCCAGCAGGCCCCCCGGGACACCTTCCTACGAGCAGTACTTC. It is translated as CASRPPGTPSYEQYF.

The CDR3 loop reads CASREGGANYGYTF. In nucleotides, the CDR3 is TGTGCCAGCAGGGAAGGGGGCGCCAATTATGGCTACACCTTC. This rearrangement joins TRBV6-5 to TRBJ1-2; 7 bases are shared with TRBD1. The V segment lost 6 bases and the J segment 5 bases; nucleotides outside the gene matches: 9. The V gene's germline CDR1 is MNHEY and CDR2 SVGAGI. The CDR3 has 14 amino acids.

The rearrangement uses TRBV9 and TRBJ2-5; a weak D match, TRBD2 (6 bases). V was cut by 3 bases and J by 5 bases, with 23 bases left in between. Germline V gives CDR1 SGDLS, CDR2 YYNGEE. The CDR3 covers 17 residues. The CDR3 protein is CASSAQSPGSGGETQYF. The CDR3 DNA sequence: TGTGCCAGCAGCGCCCAATCCCCGGGATCCGGAGGGGAGACCCAGTACTTC.

This chain uses TRBV25-1 with TRBJ2-3; 7 bases line up with TRBD1. The CDR3 loop spans 14 amino acids. CDR1 is MGHDK, CDR2 SYGVNS, per germline. V gave up 1 base and J gave up 4 bases; unmatched junction bases: 2. The CDR3 nucleotides are TGTGCCAGCAGTGAATTAGACAGGGCAGATACGCAGTATTTT. Translation: CASSELDRADTQYF.

The chain is built from TRBV28 and TRBJ2-7, with D possibly TRBD2 on 5 matching bases. CDR1 and CDR2 from the germline V gene are MDHEN and SYDVKM. The CDR3 contains 18 residues. The V and J ends lost 8 bases and 0 bases respectively, with 26 bases between them. CDR3 in DNA: TGTGCCAGCTACAGTCAATCAGAGCGGAGACATTCCTCCTACGAGCAGTACTTC. Translated: CASYSQSERRHSSYEQYF.

V is TRBV28 and J is TRBJ2-7; possibly TRBD1 for D (5 bases). The V and J ends lost 3 bases and 3 bases respectively, with 12 bases between them. The CDR3 is 14 residues long. The germline V gene encodes CDR1 MDHEN and CDR2 SYDVKM. The CDR3 region is CASSFLDSRYEQYF. The CDR3 DNA sequence: TGTGCCAGCAGTTTTCTTGACAGTCGCTACGAGCAGTACTTC.

V is TRBV7-9 and J is TRBJ1-4; D is possibly TRBD1 (6 bases). Germline values: CDR1 SEHNR, CDR2 FQNEAQ (reference sequence). The CDR3 has 16 residues. Trimming left V 5 bases short and J 3 bases short, with 16 bases between. The CDR3: CASSQGGAGSNEKLFF. The CDR3 coding sequence is TGTGCCAGCAGCCAAGGGGGGGCTGGTTCTAATGAAAAACTGTTTTTT.

The V and J genes are TRBV6-5 and TRBJ1-2, with D unclear. This CDR3 has 15 residues. Trimming shortened V by 4 bases and J by 2 bases, and 14 bases separated the two germline ends. The germline V gene has CDR1 MNHEY and CDR2 SVGAGI. CDR3 sequence reads: CASSSFTTPNYGYTF. The CDR3 DNA reads TGTGCCAGCAGTTCGTTCACCACTCCGAACTATGGCTACACCTTC.

The rearrangement links TRBV15 to TRBJ2-7; no definite D call. The V gene lost 1 base and the J gene lost 1 base, with 8 bases spanning the gap. CDR1 and CDR2 from the germline V gene are LNHNV and YYDKDF (reference sequence). CDR3 length: 14 amino acids. CDR3 in DNA: TGTGCCACCAGCAGAGTTGCGACTTCCTACGAGCAGTACTTC. It specifies CATSRVATSYEQYF.

The CDR3 protein is CASSLSGGQVGEQYF. CDR3 nucleotides: TGCGCCAGCAGCTTGTCAGGGGGGCAGGTGGGTGAGCAGTACTTC. V is TRBV5-1 and J is TRBJ2-7; D might be TRBD1 (7 bases). V was trimmed by 1 base and J by 7 bases, leaving 18 bases between them. Germline V gives CDR1 SGHRS, CDR2 YFSETQ. The CDR3 loop spans 15 amino acids.

The chain is built from TRBV5-1 and TRBJ2-1; 7 bases match TRBD2. With 7 bases clipped from V and 8 bases from J, the junction kept 12 bases outside the gene matches. The CDR3 loop spans 14 amino acids. Germline CDR1 reads SGHRS; CDR2 reads YFSETQ. In DNA, the CDR3 is TGCGCCAGCCGTGCGGGAGTTCGGATCGATGAGCAGTTCTTC. It specifies CASRAGVRIDEQFF.